This paragraph covers one T cell receptor (beta chain) sequence. CDR1 SEHNR and CDR2 FQNEAQ come from the germline V gene (reference sequence). With V trimmed by 5 bases and J by 1 base, 5 bases remained unmatched. The CDR3 is made up of 14 amino acids. The data belong to a study of blood T cell repertoires in COVID-19. Study background: Samples taken during acute and convalescent COVID-19 were collected in the United States, Italy and Spain. Nucleic acid was either cDNA or gDNA, and it came from T cells, B-cell-depleted T cells, or PBMCs.

How the authors handled the data: Reference gene primer amplification yielded estimated nucleated cell counts. Here immunoSEQ multiplex PCR was the method, and the copy in TCRdb shows in-frame clones only, minus some. V and J calls and clone size follow that table, whereas D and trimming were derived from the DNA. The sample gives approximately 250,000 clones, roughly 84% of which show up once; 1.5% is in the top ten. What was sequenced was peripheral blood. The chain recombines TRBV7-9 with TRBJ2-7; 7 positions agree with TRBD1. The clonotype comes from a woman in her forties who had recovered from COVID-19. The CDR3 bases are TGTGCCAGCAGCGCGCCGGGACAGTCCTACGAGCAGTACTTC. This translates into CASSAPGQSYEQYF.